The next 14 T cell receptor beta chains were all read from a single sample in a study of shared clonotypes between healthy human individuals (dated by TCRdb to between 2020 and 2021). Library method: the immunoSEQ multiplex PCR assay. Sourced from immuneACCESS, this table was stored by TCRdb with only in-frame sequences that have V and J called. A share of the clones is absent; for the studies checked, an unresolved V gene accounts for under half, and the remainder has no known explanation. The sample table lists 2 million to 2.5 million clones, 80% to 95% of them with a count of one. Approximately 0.41% of the sample is taken by the ten largest. The source material was naive CD4+ T cells from PBMCs. The sample's cell subset or site, from its label and the paper: CD45RA+ positively selected. These receptors all come from a man in his late teens or twenties in good health. Some clones in this sample may be carry-over from other donors' samples.

The CDR3 DNA reads as TGTGCCAGCAGTTCCGACAGGAGGGTGTTGGGGGAGCTGTTTTTT. Translation: CASSSDRRVLGELFF. This chain links TRBV28 with TRBJ2-2; tentatively, D is TRBD1 or TRBD2 (6 bases each). The V gene lost 4 bases and the J gene lost 8 bases, with 17 bases spanning the gap. The CDR3 covers 15 residues. Germline assignment: CDR1 MDHEN and CDR2 SYDVKM. The whole variable domain, remainder taken from reference TRBV28 and TRBJ2-2, is DVKVTQSSRYLVKRTGEKVFLECVQDMDHENMFWYRQDPGLGLRLIYFSYDVKMKEKGDIPEGYSVSREKKERFSLILESASTNQTSMYLCASSSDRRVLGELFFGEGSRLTVL.

This chain connects TRBV28 to TRBJ1-5, with a tentative D call TRBD1 (6 bases). The CDR3 has 15 residues. Trimming cost V 5 bases and J 1 base, with 12 bases left between them. Germline CDR1 is MDHEN and CDR2 is SYDVKM. CDR3 sequence: CASSNRDGSNQPQHF. CDR3 in DNA: TGTGCCAGCAGTAACAGGGATGGGAGCAATCAGCCCCAGCATTTT.

CDR3 amino acids: CASSPAWLAGGYNEQFF. The CDR3 DNA reads TGCGCCAGCAGCCCTGCGTGGCTAGCGGGAGGATACAATGAGCAGTTCTTC. The chain joins TRBV5-1 to TRBJ2-1; 11 bases agree with TRBD2. Germline values: CDR1 SGHRS, CDR2 YFSETQ. This CDR3 has 17 amino acids. V dropped 4 bases and J dropped 4; count of bases not matched to a gene: 10.

The chain couples TRBV27 to TRBJ2-4, with a tentative D call TRBD2 (6 bases). The germline V gene encodes CDR1 MNHEY and CDR2 SMNVEV (reference sequence). The CDR3 contains 15 residues. The V end lost 6 bases, the J end lost 1 base, and 13 bases lay between the germline ends. The chain's CDR3 is CASSRRGEAKNIQYF. The CDR3 bases are TGTGCCAGCAGCCGGCGCGGGGAGGCCAAAAACATTCAGTACTTC.

This rearrangement joins TRBV10-1 to TRBJ1-2; no clear D gene. Germline V gene sequence: CDR1 WNHNN, CDR2 SYGVQD (reference sequence). This CDR3 spans 13 amino acids. Trimming left V 10 bases short and J 6 bases short, with 18 bases between. This CDR3 is CANPLVQRNGYTF. For the CDR3, the DNA is TGCGCCAACCCCCTTGTCCAGAGGAATGGCTACACCTTC.

This chain uses TRBV5-1 with TRBJ1-5, with TRBD1 matching 9 bases. The CDR3 loop spans 17 amino acids. With V trimmed by 3 bases and J by 5 bases, 12 bases remained unmatched. CDR1 SGHRS and CDR2 YFSETQ come from the germline V gene. CDR3 sequence: CASSWVPGQGGDQPQHF. CDR3 DNA sequence: TGCGCCAGCAGCTGGGTCCCGGGACAGGGCGGGGATCAGCCCCAGCATTTT.

This clone was recorded a few times. The rearrangement uses TRBV27 and TRBJ1-5; D is unresolved. This CDR3 comprises 14 residues. V gave up 5 bases and J gave up 15 bases, with 23 bases separating them. Germline V gene sequence: CDR1 MNHEY, CDR2 SMNVEV (reference sequence). This chain's CDR3 is CASSPASYGGVRHF. Here the CDR3 DNA reads TGTGCCAGCAGTCCCGCGTCTTACGGCGGGGTTAGGCATTTT.

The chain employs TRBV5-1 and TRBJ2-1, with TRBD2 matching 12 bases. The CDR3 extends over 15 amino acids. The trim removed 0 bases at V and 9 bases at J, leaving 4 bases unmatched. Germline V gene data show CDR1 as SGHRS and CDR2 as YFSETQ. In nucleotides, the CDR3 is TGCGCCAGCAGCTTGGAGCTAGCGGGAGGGAGTGAGCAGTTCTTC. Translated, it gives CASSLELAGGSEQFF.

The sample holds a few counts of this clone. The chain couples TRBV30 to TRBJ1-1, with unresolved D. The germline gives CDR1 GTSNPN, CDR2 SVGIG (reference sequence). The CDR3 has 13 residues. The V gene lost 0 bases and the J gene lost 6 bases, with 11 bases spanning the gap. This CDR3 is CAWSVLNYAEAFF. In DNA form, the CDR3 reads TGTGCCTGGAGTGTACTGAATTACGCTGAAGCTTTCTTT. Full variable domain (rest looked up from reference TRBV30 and TRBJ1-1): SQTIHQWPATLVQPVGSPLSLECTVEGTSNPNLYWYRQAAGRGLQLLFYSVGIGQISSEVPQNLSASRPQDRQFILSSKKLLLSDSGFYLCAWSVLNYAEAFFGQGTRLTVV.

The chain uses TRBV6-6 and TRBJ1-5; no firm D call. V was pared by 4 bases and J by 4 bases, with 14 bases between. Per germline, CDR1 MNHNY and CDR2 SVGAGI (reference sequence). The CDR3 extends over 15 amino acids. Here the CDR3 DNA reads TGTGCCAGCAGTTTTTCCCTGGCCCTGAATCAGCCCCAGCATTTT. Protein: CASSFSLALNQPQHF.

The CDR3 DNA reads TGTGCCAGCAGCCCCCGCCATGGGACAGGGGTCTCTGGAAACACCATATATTTT. Translated, it gives CASSPRHGTGVSGNTIYF. The chain combines TRBV5-5 with TRBJ1-3; 10 bases are shared with TRBD1. Germline lookup yields CDR1 SGHKS and CDR2 YYEKEE (reference sequence). The length of the CDR3 is 18 residues. With 4 bases clipped from V and 0 bases from J, the junction kept 10 bases outside the gene matches.

The chain has TRBV5-1 and TRBJ2-1, with D hard to call. CDR1 and CDR2 (germline): SGHRS, YFSETQ. Between the trimmed V and J ends, which lost 6 bases and 0 bases, there was a span of 13 bases. The CDR3 has 15 residues. The CDR3 loop is CASKVSVSSYNEQFF. CDR3 in DNA: TGCGCCAGCAAGGTTTCGGTGAGCTCCTACAATGAGCAGTTCTTC.

The genes are TRBV30 and TRBJ2-3; 11 bases align to TRBD2. This CDR3 spans 17 amino acids. CDR1 is GTSNPN, CDR2 SVGIG, per germline (reference sequence). V dropped 4 bases and J dropped 0; count of bases not matched to a gene: 9. CDR3 coding DNA: TGTGCCTGGACCTCCCGTAGCGGGAGGGATAGCACAGATACGCAGTATTTT. The encoded protein is CAWTSRSGRDSTDTQYF.

The chain uses TRBV28 and TRBJ2-7; D gene unclear. Looked up from germline, CDR1 is MDHEN and CDR2 is SYDVKM. The V end lost 6 bases, the J end lost 2 bases, and 11 bases lay between the germline ends. This CDR3 has 13 amino acids. The chain's CDR3 is CASSQSDPYEQYF. Written as DNA, the CDR3 is TGTGCCAGCAGCCAAAGCGATCCCTACGAGCAGTACTTC.